This is a list of T cell receptor beta chains from one sample in a study of blood T cell repertoires in COVID-19. Generated by immunoSEQ multiplex PCR, the TCRdb table keeps only in-frame clones and is missing some. The sample records some 200,000 clones, around 94% being singletons. The sequencing input was peripheral blood. The receptors originated from a young man with COVID-19, enrolled during active disease. The CDR3 runs from the conserved cysteine through the conserved F or W. Each record gives: D gene, J gene, V gene, clone size, CDR3 length, CDR3 protein, CDR3 DNA. D genes are given only for firm matches. Expanded clones are given a class, and other clones once, few, many or no size at all.

D gene: .; J gene: TRBJ1-1; V gene: TRBV6-7; clone size: once; CDR3 length: 12; CDR3 protein: CASSYPQGEAFF; CDR3 DNA: TGTGCCAGCAGTTACCCCCAGGGTGAAGCTTTCTTT
D gene: TRBD2; J gene: TRBJ2-5; V gene: TRBV27; clone size: .; CDR3 length: 13; CDR3 protein: CASRLAGVETQYF; CDR3 DNA: TGTGCCAGCAGATTAGCGGGGGTAGAGACCCAGTACTTC
D gene: TRBD2; J gene: TRBJ2-3; V gene: TRBV5-1; clone size: .; CDR3 length: 14; CDR3 protein: CASRSSGDTDTQYF; CDR3 DNA: TGCGCCAGCAGGTCTAGCGGAGACACAGATACGCAGTATTTT
D gene: .; J gene: TRBJ1-5; V gene: TRBV6-2/TRBV6-3; clone size: few; CDR3 length: 15; CDR3 protein: CASSYRDYSNQPQHF; CDR3 DNA: TGTGCCAGCAGTTACCGGGATTATAGCAATCAGCCCCAGCATTTT
D gene: .; J gene: TRBJ2-3; V gene: TRBV5-6; clone size: .; CDR3 length: 15; CDR3 protein: CASSSGPGGADTQYF; CDR3 DNA: TGTGCCAGCAGCTCGGGCCCCGGCGGGGCAGATACGCAGTATTTT
D gene: TRBD2; J gene: TRBJ2-1; V gene: TRBV11-2; clone size: .; CDR3 length: 17; CDR3 protein: CASSLNPQRGGYNEQFF; CDR3 DNA: TGTGCCAGCAGCTTAAATCCCCAGCGGGGGGGTTACAATGAGCAGTTCTTC
D gene: TRBD1; J gene: TRBJ2-7; V gene: TRBV5-1; clone size: .; CDR3 length: 19; CDR3 protein: CASSSTRTGVDEWAYEQYF; CDR3 DNA: TGCGCCAGCAGCTCCACCCGGACAGGGGTCGATGAGTGGGCCTACGAGCAGTACTTC
D gene: TRBD1; J gene: TRBJ2-7; V gene: TRBV6-6; clone size: .; CDR3 length: 17; CDR3 protein: CASSRIATGGLSYEQYF; CDR3 DNA: TGTGCCAGCAGCCGAATCGCGACAGGGGGATTGTCCTACGAGCAGTACTTC
D gene: TRBD1; J gene: TRBJ1-1; V gene: TRBV7-9; clone size: .; CDR3 length: 12; CDR3 protein: CASSATGPEAFF; CDR3 DNA: TGTGCCAGCAGCGCGACAGGGCCTGAAGCTTTCTTT
D gene: .; J gene: TRBJ1-2; V gene: TRBV12-3/TRBV12-4; clone size: once; CDR3 length: 13; CDR3 protein: CASSFAGRYGYTF; CDR3 DNA: TGTGCCAGCAGTTTTGCAGGGCGCTATGGCTACACCTTC
D gene: .; J gene: TRBJ2-7; V gene: TRBV12-3/TRBV12-4; clone size: .; CDR3 length: 13; CDR3 protein: CASFGGGRSEQYF; CDR3 DNA: TGTGCCAGCTTCGGGGGAGGTCGTAGCGAGCAGTACTTC
D gene: TRBD1; J gene: TRBJ2-7; V gene: TRBV27; clone size: few; CDR3 length: 15; CDR3 protein: CASSLGQGHYYEQYF; CDR3 DNA: TGTGCCAGCAGTTTAGGACAGGGTCATTACTACGAGCAGTACTTC
D gene: .; J gene: TRBJ1-2; V gene: TRBV21-1; clone size: .; CDR3 length: 14; CDR3 protein: CASSTRTGRYGYTF; CDR3 DNA: TGTGCCAGCAGTACCAGGACAGGGAGGTATGGCTACACCTTC
D gene: .; J gene: TRBJ2-3; V gene: TRBV4-1; clone size: .; CDR3 length: 16; CDR3 protein: CASSALDSGEEDTQYF; CDR3 DNA: TGCGCCAGCAGCGCCTTGGACAGCGGGGAGGAAGATACGCAGTATTTT
D gene: TRBD2; J gene: TRBJ2-2; V gene: TRBV9; clone size: .; CDR3 length: 15; CDR3 protein: CASSVTSGHTGELFF; CDR3 DNA: TGTGCCAGCAGCGTCACTAGCGGGCACACCGGGGAGCTGTTTTTT
D gene: .; J gene: TRBJ2-1; V gene: TRBV2; clone size: .; CDR3 length: 15; CDR3 protein: CASSAPGSSYNEQFF; CDR3 DNA: TGTGCCAGCAGTGCCCCGGGGAGCTCCTACAATGAGCAGTTCTTC
D gene: TRBD2; J gene: TRBJ2-7; V gene: TRBV27; clone size: .; CDR3 length: 15; CDR3 protein: CASSFRRGVSYEQYF; CDR3 DNA: TGTGCCAGCAGTTTCCGGCGGGGGGTTTCCTACGAGCAGTACTTC
D gene: .; J gene: TRBJ1-5; V gene: TRBV2; clone size: .; CDR3 length: 14; CDR3 protein: CASSGPGGNQPQHF; CDR3 DNA: TGTGCCAGCAGTGGCCCCGGGGGCAATCAGCCCCAGCATTTT
D gene: TRBD1; J gene: TRBJ1-1; V gene: TRBV6-4; clone size: .; CDR3 length: 14; CDR3 protein: CASRTGTGGTEAFF; CDR3 DNA: TGTGCCAGCAGAACCGGGACAGGGGGTACTGAAGCTTTCTTT
D gene: TRBD1; J gene: TRBJ1-1; V gene: TRBV30; clone size: .; CDR3 length: 12; CDR3 protein: CAWSQTGAEAFF; CDR3 DNA: TGTGCCTGGAGCCAGACAGGGGCTGAAGCTTTCTTT
D gene: .; J gene: TRBJ1-2; V gene: TRBV5-1; clone size: .; CDR3 length: 14; CDR3 protein: CASSLQRQDYGYTF; CDR3 DNA: TGCGCCAGCAGCTTGCAGCGGCAGGACTATGGCTACACCTTC
D gene: .; J gene: TRBJ1-6; V gene: TRBV19; clone size: .; CDR3 length: 14; CDR3 protein: CASSTDSLNSPLHF; CDR3 DNA: TGTGCCAGTAGTACCGACAGTCTAAATTCACCCCTCCACTTT
D gene: .; J gene: TRBJ1-1; V gene: TRBV5-1; clone size: .; CDR3 length: 13; CDR3 protein: CASSTGGNTEAFF; CDR3 DNA: TGCGCCAGCAGCACGGGAGGGAACACTGAAGCTTTCTTT
D gene: .; J gene: TRBJ1-6; V gene: TRBV11-3; clone size: .; CDR3 length: 11; CDR3 protein: CASPLGSPLHF; CDR3 DNA: TGTGCCAGCCCTCTAGGTTCACCCCTCCACTTT
D gene: .; J gene: TRBJ2-7; V gene: TRBV5-1; clone size: .; CDR3 length: 12; CDR3 protein: CASSLTGNEQYF; CDR3 DNA: TGCGCCAGCAGCTTGACTGGTAACGAGCAGTACTTC
D gene: TRBD1; J gene: TRBJ2-1; V gene: TRBV7-6; clone size: .; CDR3 length: 14; CDR3 protein: CASSLSGGWNEQFF; CDR3 DNA: TGTGCCAGCAGCTTATCAGGGGGCTGGAATGAGCAGTTCTTC
D gene: .; J gene: TRBJ1-5; V gene: TRBV30; clone size: .; CDR3 length: 16; CDR3 protein: CAWSPYLQDSNQPQHF; CDR3 DNA: TGTGCCTGGAGTCCATACTTACAGGACAGCAATCAGCCCCAGCATTTT
D gene: TRBD2; J gene: TRBJ2-3; V gene: TRBV18; clone size: once; CDR3 length: 16; CDR3 protein: CASSPVGSGVADTQYF; CDR3 DNA: TGTGCCAGCTCACCAGTCGGTAGCGGGGTGGCAGATACGCAGTATTTT
D gene: TRBD2; J gene: TRBJ2-5; V gene: TRBV7-6; clone size: .; CDR3 length: 14; CDR3 protein: CASRGGRAGETQYF; CDR3 DNA: TGTGCCAGTCGGGGGGGCCGTGCCGGGGAGACCCAGTACTTC
D gene: .; J gene: TRBJ2-5; V gene: TRBV6-5; clone size: .; CDR3 length: 14; CDR3 protein: CASSYVAGQETQYF; CDR3 DNA: TGTGCCAGCAGTTACGTTGCGGGGCAAGAGACCCAGTACTTC
D gene: TRBD1; J gene: TRBJ1-5; V gene: TRBV25-1; clone size: .; CDR3 length: 16; CDR3 protein: CASSEEDRDSNQPQHF; CDR3 DNA: TGTGCCAGCAGTGAGGAGGACAGGGATAGCAATCAGCCCCAGCATTTT
D gene: .; J gene: TRBJ2-1; V gene: TRBV7-9; clone size: once; CDR3 length: 15; CDR3 protein: CASSPRGAQVNEQFF; CDR3 DNA: TGTGCCAGCAGCCCACGGGGGGCGCAGGTCAATGAGCAGTTCTTC
D gene: TRBD1; J gene: TRBJ1-1; V gene: TRBV7-3; clone size: .; CDR3 length: 13; CDR3 protein: CASSPDRGPEAFF; CDR3 DNA: TGTGCCAGCAGCCCGGACAGGGGGCCTGAAGCTTTCTTT
D gene: .; J gene: TRBJ2-7; V gene: TRBV20-1; clone size: many; CDR3 length: 11; CDR3 protein: CSARAGHEQYF; CDR3 DNA: TGCAGTGCTAGGGCGGGCCACGAGCAGTACTTC
D gene: .; J gene: TRBJ2-7; V gene: TRBV6-6; clone size: .; CDR3 length: 14; CDR3 protein: CASSYSPVSIEQYF; CDR3 DNA: TGTGCCAGCAGTTACTCGCCAGTATCCATCGAGCAGTACTTC
D gene: TRBD1; J gene: TRBJ1-4; V gene: TRBV7-9; clone size: .; CDR3 length: 14; CDR3 protein: CASSLGQGYEKLFF; CDR3 DNA: TGTGCCAGCAGCCTGGGACAGGGTTATGAAAAACTGTTTTTT
D gene: TRBD1; J gene: TRBJ1-2; V gene: TRBV3-1/TRBV3-2; clone size: .; CDR3 length: 15; CDR3 protein: CASSQATGARGGYTF; CDR3 DNA: TGTGCCAGCAGCCAGGCGACAGGGGCCCGGGGCGGCTACACCTTC
D gene: .; J gene: TRBJ2-3; V gene: TRBV6-1; clone size: .; CDR3 length: 16; CDR3 protein: CASSDGGAPGTDTQYF; CDR3 DNA: TGTGCCAGCAGTGACGGTGGGGCCCCTGGCACAGATACGCAGTATTTT
D gene: .; J gene: TRBJ1-1; V gene: TRBV5-1; clone size: once; CDR3 length: 17; CDR3 protein: CASSWDVRRGENTEAFF; CDR3 DNA: TGCGCCAGCAGCTGGGATGTACGGCGGGGGGAGAACACTGAAGCTTTCTTT
D gene: TRBD1; J gene: TRBJ2-2; V gene: TRBV5-5; clone size: .; CDR3 length: 16; CDR3 protein: CASSTTGDLNTGELFF; CDR3 DNA: TGTGCCAGCAGCACGACAGGGGACCTAAACACCGGGGAGCTGTTTTTT
D gene: .; J gene: TRBJ1-1; V gene: TRBV5-1; clone size: .; CDR3 length: 12; CDR3 protein: CASSTQDTEAFF; CDR3 DNA: TGCGCCAGCAGTACCCAGGACACTGAAGCTTTCTTT
D gene: .; J gene: TRBJ1-1; V gene: TRBV6-5; clone size: .; CDR3 length: 14; CDR3 protein: CASSYTTRVTEAFF; CDR3 DNA: TGTGCCAGCAGTTACACCACCAGGGTAACTGAAGCTTTCTTT
D gene: TRBD2; J gene: TRBJ2-3; V gene: TRBV2; clone size: .; CDR3 length: 14; CDR3 protein: CASMSSGGVDTQYF; CDR3 DNA: TGTGCCAGCATGTCCAGCGGGGGAGTGGATACGCAGTATTTT